Below are 21 T cell receptor beta chains sequenced from a single sample in a study of shared clonotypes between healthy human individuals. Clones were read by immunoSEQ multiplex PCR, and TCRdb kept only the in-frame ones, dropping some. The sample holds about 2.3 million clones, 85% to 95% seen once. The sample was naive CD4+ T cells from PBMCs. This sample's subset: CD45RA+ positively selected. The receptors originated from a man aged 18 to 29 in good health. Some clones in this sample may be carry-over from other donors' samples.

In regard to this clone: This sample includes further DNA sequences coding for the same CDR3. This sequence joins TRBV28 and TRBJ1-1, with a possible D match to TRBD1 (6 bases). Trimming removed 3 bases at V and 1 base at J, with 12 bases between. This CDR3 contains 15 residues. CDR1 and CDR2 from the germline V gene are MDHEN and SYDVKM. The CDR3 sequence is CASSLSGGPNTEAFF. CDR3 nucleotide sequence: TGTGCCAGCAGTTTGTCCGGGGGCCCGAACACTGAAGCTTTCTTT.

The rearrangement uses TRBV5-1 and TRBJ1-6; TRBD1 is a possible D gene (6 bases). V lost 4 bases to trimming and J lost 8 bases, with 16 bases between them. This CDR3 comprises 15 residues. The germline gives CDR1 SGHRS, CDR2 YFSETQ. CDR3 sequence reads: CASSRETPGDSPLHF. Here the CDR3 DNA reads TGCGCCAGCAGCAGAGAGACACCAGGGGATTCACCCCTCCACTTT.

V usage is TRBV9 and J usage is TRBJ1-4, with a possible D match to TRBD1 (6 bases). The germline V gene has CDR1 SGDLS and CDR2 YYNGEE. The CDR3 has 14 residues. Trimming took 0 bases from V and 10 from J, leaving 13 bases between them. CDR3 amino acids: CASSVESGEGKLFF. CDR3 in DNA: TGTGCCAGCAGCGTAGAGTCAGGGGAGGGAAAACTGTTTTTT.

The chain recombines TRBV19 with TRBJ1-5; D ambiguous. The V gene's germline CDR1 is LNHDA and CDR2 SQIVND (reference sequence). V shed 5 bases and J shed 0 bases, with 17 bases lying between them. This CDR3 spans 17 amino acids. The chain's CDR3 is CASSSGLPGNSNQPQHF. The CDR3 region has the DNA TGTGCCAGTAGTTCCGGACTTCCCGGAAATAGCAATCAGCCCCAGCATTTT.

V usage is TRBV5-1 and J usage is TRBJ2-2, with D perhaps assigned TRBD1 or TRBD2 (5 bases each). CDR3 length: 15 amino acids. The V end was cut by 4 bases, the J end by 1 base, with 11 bases between. Germline loops: CDR1 SGHRS, CDR2 YFSETQ. This chain's CDR3 is CASSQRDGNTGELFF. Written as DNA, the CDR3 is TGCGCCAGCAGCCAACGGGACGGGAACACCGGGGAGCTGTTTTTT.

This chain connects TRBV7-3 to TRBJ2-7; D is ambiguous. The CDR3 has 11 amino acids. CDR1 SGHTA and CDR2 FQGTGA come from the germline V gene. The germline V and J ends were trimmed by 3 bases and 7 bases, with 7 bases remaining between them. The CDR3 nucleotides read TGTGCCAGCAGCTTCGGCGGAGAGCAGTACTTC. Its protein is CASSFGGEQYF.

The rearrangement joins TRBV28 to TRBJ2-7, with D unresolved. The V gene's germline CDR1 is MDHEN and CDR2 SYDVKM. The V and J ends lost 5 bases and 0 bases respectively, with 14 bases between them. The CDR3 contains 15 residues. CDR3 region: CASSPETVYSYEQYF. The CDR3 bases are TGTGCCAGCAGTCCCGAGACGGTTTACTCCTACGAGCAGTACTTC.

The chain combines TRBV7-8 with TRBJ2-3; 8 nucleotides align to TRBD1. Germline lookup yields CDR1 SGHVS and CDR2 FQNEAQ. V was clipped by 4 bases and J by 2 bases; unmatched bases: 5. This CDR3 is built from 15 residues. The CDR3 loop is CASSWPGQATDTQYF. In DNA, the CDR3 is TGTGCCAGCAGCTGGCCGGGACAGGCCACAGATACGCAGTATTTT.

This clone was recorded only once. The V call is TRBV29-1, the J call TRBJ2-7; tentatively, D is TRBD1 (5 bases). Trimming stripped 4 bases from V and 4 bases from J, with 17 bases between. This CDR3 region has 14 residues. Germline values: CDR1 SQVTM, CDR2 ANQGSEA. The CDR3 region has the DNA TGCAGCGTTGTACCGCAGGGTAGTGTTTACGAGCAGTACTTC. Translated, it gives CSVVPQGSVYEQYF.

V usage is TRBV14 and J usage is TRBJ2-7, with a tentative D call TRBD1 (5 bases). The CDR3 loop spans 17 amino acids. CDR1 and CDR2 from the germline V gene are SGHDN and FVKESK. V was trimmed by 1 base and J by 8 bases, leaving 24 bases between them. The CDR3 DNA is TGTGCCAGCAGCCAAGGGGGCTCCCGGCCATCTGGCGACAAGCAGTACTTC. Amino acids: CASSQGGSRPSGDKQYF.

Remarks on this clone: This sample also contains other DNA sequences that code for the same CDR3. J is TRBJ1-1 and V is TRBV28; 7 nucleotides match TRBD1. The CDR3 spans 14 residues. The germline CDR1 and CDR2 sequences are MDHEN and SYDVKM. Trimming removed 3 bases from V and 1 base from J; junction bases left unmatched: 2. CDR3 nucleotide sequence: TGTGCCAGCAGTTTCGGGGACAGGAACACTGAAGCTTTCTTT. Amino acids: CASSFGDRNTEAFF.

This clone was seen a single time. The chain uses TRBV18 and TRBJ2-7; D perhaps matches TRBD2 (5 bases). The CDR3 totals 15 residues. CDR1 and CDR2 (germline): KGHSH, LQKENI. V lost 0 bases and J 2 bases, leaving 11 bases between the germline ends. CDR3 sequence reads: CASSPPGRETYEQYF. CDR3 nucleotide sequence: TGTGCCAGCTCACCACCAGGACGGGAAACCTACGAGCAGTACTTC.

V usage is TRBV28 and J usage is TRBJ2-1, with TRBD2 matching over 10 bases. Germline V lookup: CDR1 MDHEN, CDR2 SYDVKM. J lost 6 bases, V lost 3 bases, and 8 bases had no gene match. The CDR3 sequence is 16 residues long. The CDR3 loop is CASSLASGSECNEQFF. The CDR3 bases are TGTGCCAGCAGTTTGGCTAGCGGGAGCGAATGCAATGAGCAGTTCTTC.

The chain carries TRBV6-6 and TRBJ2-6; tentative D call: TRBD2 (6 bases). The germline V and J ends were trimmed by 7 bases and 0 bases, with 13 bases remaining between them. CDR3 length equals 16 residues. CDR1 is MNHNY, CDR2 SVGAGI, per germline (reference sequence). CDR3 coding DNA: TGTGCCAGCACTGGGAGGAAAGTCTCTGGGGCCAACGTCCTGACTTTC. It is translated as CASTGRKVSGANVLTF.

This clone was recorded a few times. This chain connects TRBV18 to TRBJ1-5; D possibly corresponds to TRBD1 (5 bases). V was trimmed by 5 bases and J by 4 bases, leaving 12 bases between them. This CDR3 comprises 14 residues. Germline lookup yields CDR1 KGHSH and CDR2 LQKENI. CDR3 sequence reads: CASSASGGNQPQHF. The CDR3 DNA is TGTGCCAGCTCAGCCAGTGGGGGGAATCAGCCCCAGCATTTT.

The chain uses TRBV7-9 and TRBJ1-5; no clear D gene. The V gene's germline CDR1 is SEHNR and CDR2 FQNEAQ (reference sequence). Trimming removed 1 base from V and 4 bases from J, with 5 bases in between. This CDR3 is 13 amino acids long. The CDR3 loop is CASSLGQNQPQHF. Here the CDR3 DNA reads TGTGCCAGCAGCTTAGGTCAGAATCAGCCCCAGCATTTT. The whole variable domain, filled in from reference TRBV7-9 and TRBJ1-5, reads DTGVSQNPRHKITKRGQNVTFRCDPISEHNRLYWYRQTLGQGPEFLTYFQNEAQLEKSRLLSDRFSAERPKGSFSTLEIQRTEQGDSAMYLCASSLGQNQPQHFGDGTRLSIL.

The CDR3 sequence: CASSAHGTSGNNEQFF. The CDR3 DNA follows: TGCGCCAGCAGCGCACATGGGACTAGCGGAAACAATGAGCAGTTCTTC. The chain carries TRBV5-1 and TRBJ2-1; 11 bases agree with TRBD2. The trim removed 4 bases at V and 5 bases at J, leaving 8 bases unmatched. The CDR3 spans 16 residues. Germline-derived CDR1 and CDR2 are SGHRS and YFSETQ.

The chain employs TRBV10-3 and TRBJ2-2; a weak D match, TRBD2 (6 bases). CDR3 length: 17 amino acids. CDR1 is ENHRY, CDR2 SYGVKD, per germline. Trimming left V 1 base short and J 5 bases short, with 17 bases between. The CDR3 here is CAISEFVRLATTGELFF. In DNA form, the CDR3 reads TGTGCCATCAGTGAGTTTGTCAGGCTAGCGACAACCGGGGAGCTGTTTTTT.

The V call is TRBV7-3, the J call TRBJ2-1; no firm D call. The V and J ends lost 0 bases and 8 bases respectively, with 8 bases between them. The germline gives CDR1 SGHTA, CDR2 FQGTGA. This CDR3 is 13 amino acids long. DNA for the CDR3: TGTGCCAGCAGCTTAACCGCCAGCCATGAGCAGTTCTTC. It translates to CASSLTASHEQFF. The variable domain in full, completed from reference TRBV7-3 and TRBJ2-1, reads GAGVSQTPSNKVTEKGKYVELRCDPISGHTALYWYRQSLGQGPEFLIYFQGTGAADDSGLPNDRFFAVRPEGSVSTLKIQRTERGDSAVYLCASSLTASHEQFFGPGTRLTVL.

V and J are TRBV7-9 and TRBJ1-5; 7 bases are shared with TRBD1. The CDR3 has 15 amino acids. In germline, CDR1 is SEHNR, CDR2 FQNEAQ (reference sequence). After removal of 5 bases from V and 3 bases from J, the junction contained 7 bases not matched to a gene. CDR3 nucleotides: TGTGCCAGCAGCCCAGGGGGTACCTTCAATCAGCCCCAGCATTTT. Encoded protein: CASSPGGTFNQPQHF.

A remark on this clone: This CDR3 is also generated by other DNA sequences in the sample. This chain links TRBV5-1 with TRBJ2-7; D not certain. The CDR3 extends over 11 amino acids. The germline V gene encodes CDR1 SGHRS and CDR2 YFSETQ. Trimming stripped 0 bases from V and 6 bases from J, with 4 bases between. Here the CDR3 reads CASSLDREQYF. The CDR3 region has the DNA TGCGCCAGCAGCTTGGATCGCGAGCAGTACTTC.